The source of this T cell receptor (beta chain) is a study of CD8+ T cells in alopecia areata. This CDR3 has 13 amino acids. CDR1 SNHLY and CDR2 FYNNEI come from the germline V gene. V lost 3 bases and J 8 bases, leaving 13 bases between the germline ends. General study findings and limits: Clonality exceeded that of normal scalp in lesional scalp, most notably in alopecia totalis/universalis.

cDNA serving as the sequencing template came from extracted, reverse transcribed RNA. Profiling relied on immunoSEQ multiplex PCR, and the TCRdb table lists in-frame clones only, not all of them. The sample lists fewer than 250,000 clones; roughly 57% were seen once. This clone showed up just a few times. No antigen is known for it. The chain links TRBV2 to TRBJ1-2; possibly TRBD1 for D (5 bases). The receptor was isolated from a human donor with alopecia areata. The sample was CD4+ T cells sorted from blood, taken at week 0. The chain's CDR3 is CASSEPGRWGYTF. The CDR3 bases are TGTGCCAGCAGTGAGCCAGGGCGGTGGGGCTACACCTTC.